These T cell receptor beta chains were read from a single sample in a study of T cells after posttransplantation cyclophosphamide. Using immunoSEQ multiplex PCR, the repertoire was profiled, and TCRdb retains in-frame clones only, with some absent. The sample has about 16,000 clones, around nine tenths seen once. This material consisted of PBMCs, taken after an allogeneic stem cell transplant with a calcineurin inhibitor and methotrexate. The receptors stem from a male patient between 50 and 60 years old who received an allogeneic stem cell transplant from an unrelated donor, was CMV-positive, and had chronic GVHD only. These T cells may partly come from the graft donor. Each CDR3 is given without its conserved first and last residue.

j_call | v_call | cdr3_aa
TRBJ2-5 | TRBV11-2 | ASSPRAETQY
TRBJ2-3 | TRBV5-6 | ASRPLAGGLSTQY
TRBJ2-7 | TRBV28 | ASSLTGSSYEQY
TRBJ2-1 | TRBV7-7 | ASSLSAGERYNEQF
TRBJ1-3 | TRBV5-1 | ASSTTGQGNTIY
TRBJ2-7 | TRBV9 | ASSATGQSSYEQY
TRBJ1-1 | TRBV9 | ASSEGITNTEAF
TRBJ1-2 | TRBV4-1 | ASSPPSNGTGSYYGYT
TRBJ1-1 | TRBV6-6 | ASSYAQGEAF
TRBJ2-1 | TRBV9 | ASSPTSGRLNEQF
TRBJ1-2 | TRBV7-9 | ASSLPPWAEVYT
TRBJ1-2 | TRBV5-5 | ASSLGSLANYGYT
TRBJ2-5 | TRBV5-1 | ASSLGQGSQETQY
TRBJ2-5 | TRBV4-3 | ASSQGAAGGSGETQY
TRBJ2-7 | TRBV7-9 | ASSLSVEQY
TRBJ2-1 | TRBV28 | ASTNGGVSSYNEQF
TRBJ1-3 | TRBV9 | ASSVGRTGTSGNTIY
TRBJ2-1 | TRBV9 | ASSVGLAGWYNEQF
TRBJ1-1 | TRBV5-1 | ASSLGNLGPNTEAF
TRBJ2-7 | TRBV7-3 | ASSLNPLASFHEQY
TRBJ1-6 | TRBV5-6 | ASEGGSYNSPLH